This entry lists 2 T cell receptor beta chains sequenced from one sample in a study of vaccination and CD4 T cells after COVID-19. Treatment denoted: approximately 11-day PBMC culture with coronavirus spike peptide pools or control peptides (ViraFEST assay). These receptors lack a known antigen. Sequence data for DNA of cultured CD4+ T cells were generated by the Oncomine TCR Beta short-read assay. Via MiXCR, TCRdb re-called the PCR reads, giving one row per CDR3 protein. This sample has 10,000 to 15,000 distinct CDR3 sequences, with about 50% found just once. Sequenced material: CD4+ T cells from blood, cultured in vitro. Receptor source: a human donor who had recovered from COVID-19.

The chain couples TRBV20-1 to TRBJ1-1, with D perhaps TRBD1 (5 bases). In germline, CDR1 is DFQATT, CDR2 SNEGSKA (reference sequence). CDR3 length: 16 residues. The V gene lost 7 bases and the J gene lost 0 bases, with 21 bases spanning the gap. The CDR3 sequence: CSGLPQGYPMNTEAFF. For the CDR3, the DNA is TGCAGTGGCTTACCCCAGGGATACCCTATGAACACTGAAGCTTTCTTT.

The chain couples TRBV6-1 to TRBJ1-5; TRBD1 matches at 9 bases. CDR1 and CDR2 from the germline V gene are MNHNS and SASEGT. The CDR3 consists of 14 residues. The trim removed 6 bases at V and 11 bases at J, leaving 11 bases unmatched. CDR3 bases: TGTGCCAGCAGCATGGGACAGGGAGGTAGGGCCCAGCATTTT. This translates into CASSMGQGGRAQHF.